The source of this T cell receptor beta chain is a study of shared clonotypes between healthy human individuals. Across the whole study: Aged between 18 and 49, the donors were two women and a few men. Study-wide results and caveats: The researchers took only blood, and tissue repertoires probably look different.

This clone has just one count. Its antigen is not known. The junction shows a germline mismatch at one end, possibly a read error. Germline CDR1 MDHEN, CDR2 SYDVKM. The CDR3 is 13 residues long. The assay was immunoSEQ multiplex PCR, and TCRdb's table has in-frame clones only and misses some. The table includes millions of clones, roughly 93% detected once. The chain is built from TRBV28 and TRBJ2-4, with unresolved D. This receptor was identified in a man aged 18 to 30 in good health. Some clones in this sample may be carry-over from other donors' samples. Sample: naive CD4+ T cells from PBMCs. Subset defined: CD45RA+ positively selected. CDR3 bases: TGTGCCAGCAGTTTTTCCGGGCCCCCCACCCTCTTCTTC. This encodes CASSFSGPPTLFF.